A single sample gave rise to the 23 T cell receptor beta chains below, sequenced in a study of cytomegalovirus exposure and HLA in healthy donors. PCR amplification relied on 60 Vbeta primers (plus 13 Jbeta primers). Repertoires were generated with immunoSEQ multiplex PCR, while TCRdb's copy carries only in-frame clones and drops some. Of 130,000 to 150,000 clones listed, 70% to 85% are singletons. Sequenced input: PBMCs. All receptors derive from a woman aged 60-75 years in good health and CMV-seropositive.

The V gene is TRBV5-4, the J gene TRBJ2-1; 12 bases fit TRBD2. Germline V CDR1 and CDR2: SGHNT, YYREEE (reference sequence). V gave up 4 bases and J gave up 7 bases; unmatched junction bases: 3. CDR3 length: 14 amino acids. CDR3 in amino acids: CASSQGLAGNEQFF. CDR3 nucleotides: TGTGCCAGCAGCCAGGGACTAGCGGGTAATGAGCAGTTCTTC.

The CDR3 sequence is CASSLTTSGAYEQYF. The CDR3, as DNA: TGTGCCAGCAGCTTAACCACTAGCGGGGCCTACGAGCAGTACTTC. V usage is TRBV7-2 and J usage is TRBJ2-7; TRBD2 agrees at 10 bases. Germline values: CDR1 SGHTA, CDR2 FQGNSA. The CDR3 length is 15 residues. V dropped 2 bases and J dropped 2; count of bases not matched to a gene: 3.

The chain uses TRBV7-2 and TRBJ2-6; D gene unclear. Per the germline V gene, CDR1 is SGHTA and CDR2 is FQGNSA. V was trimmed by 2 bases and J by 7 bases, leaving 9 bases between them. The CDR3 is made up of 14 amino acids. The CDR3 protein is CASSLSSIANVLTF. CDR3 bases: TGTGCCAGCAGCTTATCGTCTATAGCCAACGTCCTGACTTTC.

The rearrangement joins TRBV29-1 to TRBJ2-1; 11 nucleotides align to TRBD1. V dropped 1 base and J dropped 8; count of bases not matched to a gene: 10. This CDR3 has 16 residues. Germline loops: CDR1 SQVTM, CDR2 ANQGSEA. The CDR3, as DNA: TGCAGCGTTGAAGTGGTTGGACAGGGGGCTTTCGATGAGCAGTTCTTC. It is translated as CSVEVVGQGAFDEQFF.

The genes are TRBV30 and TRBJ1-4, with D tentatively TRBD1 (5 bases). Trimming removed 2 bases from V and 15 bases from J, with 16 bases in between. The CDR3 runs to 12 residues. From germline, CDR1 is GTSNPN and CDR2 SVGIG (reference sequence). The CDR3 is CAWSRGGGILFF. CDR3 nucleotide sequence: TGTGCCTGGAGTAGGGGCGGGGGAATTTTGTTTTTT.

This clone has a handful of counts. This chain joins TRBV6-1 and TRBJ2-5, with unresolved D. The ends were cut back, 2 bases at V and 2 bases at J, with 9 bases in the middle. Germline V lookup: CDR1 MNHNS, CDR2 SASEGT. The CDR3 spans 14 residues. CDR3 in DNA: TGTGCCAGCAGTGAATACGGTCCTCAAGAGACCCAGTACTTC. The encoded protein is CASSEYGPQETQYF.

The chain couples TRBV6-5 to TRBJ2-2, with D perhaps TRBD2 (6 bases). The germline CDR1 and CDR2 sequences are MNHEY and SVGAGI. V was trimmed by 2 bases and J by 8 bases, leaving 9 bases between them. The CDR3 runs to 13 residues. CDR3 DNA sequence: TGTGCCAGCAGTTACGGGACTTGGGGGGAGCTGTTTTTT. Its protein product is CASSYGTWGELFF.

Here the CDR3 reads CASSQVSLAGSNEQFF. DNA for the CDR3: TGCGCCAGCAGCCAAGTTTCACTAGCGGGGAGCAATGAGCAGTTCTTC. This chain links TRBV4-1 with TRBJ2-1, with 10 nucleotides matching TRBD2. The CDR3 contains 16 residues. Germline trimming cut 1 base from V and 6 bases from J; bases unmatched to any gene: 6. CDR1 is MGHRA and CDR2 is YSYEKL in the germline V gene.

Here the CDR3 DNA reads TGTGCCACCAGCAGAGATTGGGCTGTTAACTATGGCTACACCTTC. It translates to CATSRDWAVNYGYTF. V gene TRBV15 combines with J gene TRBJ1-2; D not resolved. V shed 0 bases and J shed 1 base, with 9 bases lying between them. This CDR3 has 15 amino acids. The germline gives CDR1 LNHNV, CDR2 YYDKDF (reference sequence).

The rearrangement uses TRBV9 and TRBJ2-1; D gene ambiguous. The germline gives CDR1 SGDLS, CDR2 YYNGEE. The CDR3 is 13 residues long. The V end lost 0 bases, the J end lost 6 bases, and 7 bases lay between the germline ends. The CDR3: CASSVGELNEQFF. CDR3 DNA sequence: TGTGCCAGCAGCGTAGGAGAACTCAATGAGCAGTTCTTC.

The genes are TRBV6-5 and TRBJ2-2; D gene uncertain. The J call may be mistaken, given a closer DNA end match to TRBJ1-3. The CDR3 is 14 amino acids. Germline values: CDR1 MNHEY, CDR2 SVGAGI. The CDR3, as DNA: TGTGCCAGCAGCACCGGCCCTGGGAGAAACACCATATATTTT. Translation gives CASSTGPGRNTIYF.

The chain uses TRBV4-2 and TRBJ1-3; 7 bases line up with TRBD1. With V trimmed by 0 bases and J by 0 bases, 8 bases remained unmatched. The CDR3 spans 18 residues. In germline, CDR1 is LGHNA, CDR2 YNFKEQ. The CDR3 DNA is TGTGCCAGCAGCCAAGAGTGGGGACAGCGCAACTCTGGAAACACCATATATTTT. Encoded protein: CASSQEWGQRNSGNTIYF.

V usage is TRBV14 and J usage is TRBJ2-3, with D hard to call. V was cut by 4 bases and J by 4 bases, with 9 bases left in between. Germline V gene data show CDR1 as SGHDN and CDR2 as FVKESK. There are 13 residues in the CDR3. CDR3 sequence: CASSRPGSDTQYF. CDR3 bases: TGTGCCAGCAGCCGACCAGGTTCAGATACGCAGTATTTT.

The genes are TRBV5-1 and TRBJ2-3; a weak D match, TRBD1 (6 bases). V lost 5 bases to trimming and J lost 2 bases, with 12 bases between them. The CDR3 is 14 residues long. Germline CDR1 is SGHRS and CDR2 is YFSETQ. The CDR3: CASRWAGDTDTQYF. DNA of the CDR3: TGCGCCAGCAGGTGGGCAGGGGACACAGATACGCAGTATTTT. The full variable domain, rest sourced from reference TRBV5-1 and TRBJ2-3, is KAGVTQTPRYLIKTRGQQVTLSCSPISGHRSVSWYQQTPGQGLQFLFEYFSETQRNKGNFPGRFSGRQFSNSRSEMNVSTLELGDSALYLCASRWAGDTDTQYFGPGTRLTVL.

The CDR3 is CAISESGQGYTEAFF. CDR3 nucleotides: TGTGCCATCAGTGAGTCGGGACAGGGTTACACTGAAGCTTTCTTT. The chain links TRBV10-3 to TRBJ1-1; the match to TRBD1 covers 9 bases. This CDR3 is 15 amino acids long. J gave up 3 bases and V 0 bases, and 2 bases lay outside the gene matches. CDR1 and CDR2 (germline): ENHRY, SYGVKD.

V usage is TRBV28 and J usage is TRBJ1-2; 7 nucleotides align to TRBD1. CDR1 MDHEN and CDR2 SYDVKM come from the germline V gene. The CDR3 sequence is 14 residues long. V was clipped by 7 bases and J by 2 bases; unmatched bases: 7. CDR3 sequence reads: CASTDRVGNYGYTF. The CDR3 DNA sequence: TGTGCCAGCACCGACAGGGTGGGGAACTATGGCTACACCTTC.

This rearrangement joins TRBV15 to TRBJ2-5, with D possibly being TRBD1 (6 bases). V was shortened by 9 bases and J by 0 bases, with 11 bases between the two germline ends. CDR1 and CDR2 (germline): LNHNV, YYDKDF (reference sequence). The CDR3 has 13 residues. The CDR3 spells CATGRGDQETQYF. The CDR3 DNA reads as TGTGCCACGGGCAGGGGCGACCAAGAGACCCAGTACTTC.

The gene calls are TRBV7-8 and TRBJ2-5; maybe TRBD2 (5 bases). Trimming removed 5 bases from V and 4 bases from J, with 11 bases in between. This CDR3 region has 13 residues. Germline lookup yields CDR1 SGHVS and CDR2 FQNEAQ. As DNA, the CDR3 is TGTGCCAGCAGCGGGCGGGTCGTAGAGACCCAGTACTTC. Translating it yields CASSGRVVETQYF. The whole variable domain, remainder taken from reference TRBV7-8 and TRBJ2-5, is GAGVSQSPRYKVAKRGQDVALRCDPISGHVSLFWYQQALGQGPEFLTYFQNEAQLDKSGLPSDRFFAERPEGSVSTLKIQRTQQEDSAVYLCASSGRVVETQYFGPGTRLLVL.

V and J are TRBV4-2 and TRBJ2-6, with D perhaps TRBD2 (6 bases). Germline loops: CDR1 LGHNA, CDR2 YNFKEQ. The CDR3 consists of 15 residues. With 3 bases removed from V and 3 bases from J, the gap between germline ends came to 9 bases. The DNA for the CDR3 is TGTGCCAGCAGCCACACCGGGAGTGGGGCCAACGTCCTGACTTTC. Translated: CASSHTGSGANVLTF.

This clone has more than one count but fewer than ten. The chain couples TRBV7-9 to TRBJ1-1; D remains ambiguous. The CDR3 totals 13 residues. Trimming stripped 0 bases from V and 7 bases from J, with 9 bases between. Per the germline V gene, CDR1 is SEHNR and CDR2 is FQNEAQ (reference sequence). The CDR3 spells CASSLAAPGEAFF. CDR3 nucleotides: TGTGCCAGCAGCTTAGCTGCACCGGGTGAAGCTTTCTTT.

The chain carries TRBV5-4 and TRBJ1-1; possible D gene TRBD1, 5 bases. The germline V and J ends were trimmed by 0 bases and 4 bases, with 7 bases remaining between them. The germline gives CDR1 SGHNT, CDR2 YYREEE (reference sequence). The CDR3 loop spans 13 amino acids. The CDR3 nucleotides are TGTGCCAGCAGCTTGGGGGGGGGCACTGAAGCTTTCTTT. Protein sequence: CASSLGGGTEAFF.

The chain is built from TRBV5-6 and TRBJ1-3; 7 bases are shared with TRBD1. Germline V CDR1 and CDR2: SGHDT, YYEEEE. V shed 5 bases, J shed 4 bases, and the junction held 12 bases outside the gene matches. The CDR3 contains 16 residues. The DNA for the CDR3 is TGTGCCAGCAGTTTTGATCCGACAGGGATCGGAAACACCATATATTTT. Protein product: CASSFDPTGIGNTIYF.

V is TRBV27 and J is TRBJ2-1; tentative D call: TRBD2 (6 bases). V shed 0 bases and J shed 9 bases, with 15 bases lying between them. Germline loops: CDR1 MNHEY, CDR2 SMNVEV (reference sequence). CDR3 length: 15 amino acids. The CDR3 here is CASSLSGPRGTEQFF. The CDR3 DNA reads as TGTGCCAGCAGTTTATCGGGGCCACGGGGGACTGAGCAGTTCTTC.